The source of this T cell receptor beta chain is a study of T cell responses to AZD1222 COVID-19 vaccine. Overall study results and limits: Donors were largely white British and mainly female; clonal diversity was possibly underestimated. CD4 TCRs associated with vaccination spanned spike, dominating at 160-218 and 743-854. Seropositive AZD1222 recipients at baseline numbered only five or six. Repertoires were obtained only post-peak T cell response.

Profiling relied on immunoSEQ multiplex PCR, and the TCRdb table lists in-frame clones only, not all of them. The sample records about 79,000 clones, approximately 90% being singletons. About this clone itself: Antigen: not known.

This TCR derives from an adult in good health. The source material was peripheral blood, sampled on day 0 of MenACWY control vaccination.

The CDR3 here is CASSPRTGEGNEQFF. The CDR3 DNA reads TGTGCCAGCTCACCACGGACAGGGGAGGGGAATGAGCAGTTCTTC. This chain links TRBV18 with TRBJ2-1; TRBD1 agrees at 9 bases. This CDR3 has 15 residues. Per the germline V gene, CDR1 is KGHSH and CDR2 is LQKENI. V lost 1 base and J lost 7; bases outside the gene matches: 5.